A selection of T cell receptor beta chains follows, all from one sample in a study of glioma-infiltrating T cells. TCRdb passed the multiplex PCR reads through MiXCR, listing each CDR3 protein once. The table lists 170,000 or so distinct CDR3 sequences, about 40% of them singletons, with around 5% in the top ten. Material for sequencing was glioma tissue, nonneoplastic brain tissue, or PBMCs (not recorded which). The receptor source for this set is a human donor with low-grade glioma or glioblastoma, undergoing nonglioma brain surgery, or in good health (not recorded which). Each CDR3 is given with its conserved first and last residue.

v_gene	j_gene	CDR3aa
TRBV2	TRBJ2-7	CASSAHVGSYEQYF
TRBV2	TRBJ1-3	CASSERTGSSEDTIYF
TRBV28	TRBJ1-2	CASSRGYYGYTF
TRBV7-2	TRBJ2-7	CTSGRSAYEQYF
TRBV3-1	TRBJ1-2	CASSQERGSLYTF
TRBV11-2	TRBJ2-7	CASSSSSGRGYEQYF
TRBV12-3/TRBV12-4	TRBJ1-3	CAISLGGTIYF
TRBV11-2	TRBJ1-5	CASSWGLGQSQHF
TRBV7-9	TRBJ2-3	CASSSADTQYF
TRBV29-1	TRBJ2-5	CSVMASGQETQYF
TRBV29-1	TRBJ2-2	CIVGPTTGELFF
TRBV20-1	TRBJ1-5	CSSRSARRHPQHF
TRBV5-4	TRBJ2-1	CASSLEGTGVGYEQFF
TRBV7-9	TRBJ2-7	CASSPPARGQGYEQYF
TRBV5-5	TRBJ2-7	CASSFIRAYEQYF
TRBV5-1	TRBJ2-1	CASSWGYAGDHNEQFF
TRBV5-4	TRBJ2-1	CASSLSGRGIYNEQFF
TRBV6-1	TRBJ2-7	CASSQTTGYEQYF
TRBV2	TRBJ2-4	CASSVDGNIQYF
TRBV27	TRBJ2-5	CASSFGEQGGTQYF
TRBV27	TRBJ1-3	CASSLSTGNTIYF
TRBV28	TRBJ2-7	CASSLPGPFYEQYF
TRBV5-4	TRBJ2-7	CASSSGIRLDEQYF
TRBV12-3/TRBV12-4	TRBJ2-7	CASTNSFYEQYF
TRBV20-1	TRBJ1-2	CSARDREDQTGSDYTF
TRBV19	TRBJ1-5	CASRDRGEQPQHF
TRBV10-3	TRBJ2-1	CATGVTGEGDEQFF
TRBV20-1	TRBJ2-1	CSAPFSAGRAGDEQFF
TRBV15	TRBJ2-7	CDTSRDSASTYEQYF
TRBV27	TRBJ2-7	CASSSPYEQYF
TRBV3-1	TRBJ1-1	CASSRGQTQGTEAFF
TRBV28	TRBJ2-1	CAGTGGYEQFF
TRBV29-1	TRBJ1-2	CSVEGVDYGYTF
TRBV6-1	TRBJ2-1	CASSELGTSIDEQFF
TRBV7-9	.	CASSVPAPYEQYF
TRBV28	TRBJ2-5	CASSLPGTGIRETQYF
TRBV12-3/TRBV12-4	TRBJ1-1	CASSYSGYSNTEAFF
TRBV14	TRBJ2-1	CASSPKLQGAPKFF
TRBV29-1	TRBJ2-1	CSVARSGRVGNEQFF
TRBV30	TRBJ1-5	CAWSVMGGQPQHF
TRBV12-3/TRBV12-4	TRBJ1-5	CASSQTGNNQPQHF
TRBV20-1	TRBJ2-5	CSAPYGETQYF
TRBV18	TRBJ2-3	CASSPVGVRGTDTQYF
TRBV29-1	TRBJ2-3	CSVDPPRRRSDTQYF
TRBV27	TRBJ2-1	CASSQSGENEQFF
TRBV7-9	TRBJ2-7	CASSSPGLAGATYEQYF
TRBV6-1	TRBJ2-7	CASSELDRGLFEQYF
TRBV28	TRBJ2-7	CASSRKGLAGEFGEQYF
TRBV28	TRBJ2-7	CASSLRGVDEQYF
TRBV10-3	TRBJ1-5	CAISESGGQGQPQHF
TRBV5-6	TRBJ2-7	CASSQRTGVSYEQYF
TRBV10-3	TRBJ1-3	CAISETSGNTIYF
TRBV11-1	TRBJ1-1	CASSLGGNTEASF
TRBV6-1	TRBJ2-5	CASGTGLETQYF